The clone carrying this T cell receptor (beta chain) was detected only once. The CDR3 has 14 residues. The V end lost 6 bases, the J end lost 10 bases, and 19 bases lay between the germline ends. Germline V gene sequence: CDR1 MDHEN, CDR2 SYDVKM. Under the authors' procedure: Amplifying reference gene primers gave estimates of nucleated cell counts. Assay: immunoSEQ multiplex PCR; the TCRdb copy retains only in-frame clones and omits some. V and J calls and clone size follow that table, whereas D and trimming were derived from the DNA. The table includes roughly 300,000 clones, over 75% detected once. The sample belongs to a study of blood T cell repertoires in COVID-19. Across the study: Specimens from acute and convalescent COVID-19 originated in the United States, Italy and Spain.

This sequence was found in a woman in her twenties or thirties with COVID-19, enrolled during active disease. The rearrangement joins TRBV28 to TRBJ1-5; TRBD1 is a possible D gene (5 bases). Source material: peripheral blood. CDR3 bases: TGTGCCAGCAGCCTTTCGGGGGTTACCCAACCCCAGCATTTT. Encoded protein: CASSLSGVTQPQHF.